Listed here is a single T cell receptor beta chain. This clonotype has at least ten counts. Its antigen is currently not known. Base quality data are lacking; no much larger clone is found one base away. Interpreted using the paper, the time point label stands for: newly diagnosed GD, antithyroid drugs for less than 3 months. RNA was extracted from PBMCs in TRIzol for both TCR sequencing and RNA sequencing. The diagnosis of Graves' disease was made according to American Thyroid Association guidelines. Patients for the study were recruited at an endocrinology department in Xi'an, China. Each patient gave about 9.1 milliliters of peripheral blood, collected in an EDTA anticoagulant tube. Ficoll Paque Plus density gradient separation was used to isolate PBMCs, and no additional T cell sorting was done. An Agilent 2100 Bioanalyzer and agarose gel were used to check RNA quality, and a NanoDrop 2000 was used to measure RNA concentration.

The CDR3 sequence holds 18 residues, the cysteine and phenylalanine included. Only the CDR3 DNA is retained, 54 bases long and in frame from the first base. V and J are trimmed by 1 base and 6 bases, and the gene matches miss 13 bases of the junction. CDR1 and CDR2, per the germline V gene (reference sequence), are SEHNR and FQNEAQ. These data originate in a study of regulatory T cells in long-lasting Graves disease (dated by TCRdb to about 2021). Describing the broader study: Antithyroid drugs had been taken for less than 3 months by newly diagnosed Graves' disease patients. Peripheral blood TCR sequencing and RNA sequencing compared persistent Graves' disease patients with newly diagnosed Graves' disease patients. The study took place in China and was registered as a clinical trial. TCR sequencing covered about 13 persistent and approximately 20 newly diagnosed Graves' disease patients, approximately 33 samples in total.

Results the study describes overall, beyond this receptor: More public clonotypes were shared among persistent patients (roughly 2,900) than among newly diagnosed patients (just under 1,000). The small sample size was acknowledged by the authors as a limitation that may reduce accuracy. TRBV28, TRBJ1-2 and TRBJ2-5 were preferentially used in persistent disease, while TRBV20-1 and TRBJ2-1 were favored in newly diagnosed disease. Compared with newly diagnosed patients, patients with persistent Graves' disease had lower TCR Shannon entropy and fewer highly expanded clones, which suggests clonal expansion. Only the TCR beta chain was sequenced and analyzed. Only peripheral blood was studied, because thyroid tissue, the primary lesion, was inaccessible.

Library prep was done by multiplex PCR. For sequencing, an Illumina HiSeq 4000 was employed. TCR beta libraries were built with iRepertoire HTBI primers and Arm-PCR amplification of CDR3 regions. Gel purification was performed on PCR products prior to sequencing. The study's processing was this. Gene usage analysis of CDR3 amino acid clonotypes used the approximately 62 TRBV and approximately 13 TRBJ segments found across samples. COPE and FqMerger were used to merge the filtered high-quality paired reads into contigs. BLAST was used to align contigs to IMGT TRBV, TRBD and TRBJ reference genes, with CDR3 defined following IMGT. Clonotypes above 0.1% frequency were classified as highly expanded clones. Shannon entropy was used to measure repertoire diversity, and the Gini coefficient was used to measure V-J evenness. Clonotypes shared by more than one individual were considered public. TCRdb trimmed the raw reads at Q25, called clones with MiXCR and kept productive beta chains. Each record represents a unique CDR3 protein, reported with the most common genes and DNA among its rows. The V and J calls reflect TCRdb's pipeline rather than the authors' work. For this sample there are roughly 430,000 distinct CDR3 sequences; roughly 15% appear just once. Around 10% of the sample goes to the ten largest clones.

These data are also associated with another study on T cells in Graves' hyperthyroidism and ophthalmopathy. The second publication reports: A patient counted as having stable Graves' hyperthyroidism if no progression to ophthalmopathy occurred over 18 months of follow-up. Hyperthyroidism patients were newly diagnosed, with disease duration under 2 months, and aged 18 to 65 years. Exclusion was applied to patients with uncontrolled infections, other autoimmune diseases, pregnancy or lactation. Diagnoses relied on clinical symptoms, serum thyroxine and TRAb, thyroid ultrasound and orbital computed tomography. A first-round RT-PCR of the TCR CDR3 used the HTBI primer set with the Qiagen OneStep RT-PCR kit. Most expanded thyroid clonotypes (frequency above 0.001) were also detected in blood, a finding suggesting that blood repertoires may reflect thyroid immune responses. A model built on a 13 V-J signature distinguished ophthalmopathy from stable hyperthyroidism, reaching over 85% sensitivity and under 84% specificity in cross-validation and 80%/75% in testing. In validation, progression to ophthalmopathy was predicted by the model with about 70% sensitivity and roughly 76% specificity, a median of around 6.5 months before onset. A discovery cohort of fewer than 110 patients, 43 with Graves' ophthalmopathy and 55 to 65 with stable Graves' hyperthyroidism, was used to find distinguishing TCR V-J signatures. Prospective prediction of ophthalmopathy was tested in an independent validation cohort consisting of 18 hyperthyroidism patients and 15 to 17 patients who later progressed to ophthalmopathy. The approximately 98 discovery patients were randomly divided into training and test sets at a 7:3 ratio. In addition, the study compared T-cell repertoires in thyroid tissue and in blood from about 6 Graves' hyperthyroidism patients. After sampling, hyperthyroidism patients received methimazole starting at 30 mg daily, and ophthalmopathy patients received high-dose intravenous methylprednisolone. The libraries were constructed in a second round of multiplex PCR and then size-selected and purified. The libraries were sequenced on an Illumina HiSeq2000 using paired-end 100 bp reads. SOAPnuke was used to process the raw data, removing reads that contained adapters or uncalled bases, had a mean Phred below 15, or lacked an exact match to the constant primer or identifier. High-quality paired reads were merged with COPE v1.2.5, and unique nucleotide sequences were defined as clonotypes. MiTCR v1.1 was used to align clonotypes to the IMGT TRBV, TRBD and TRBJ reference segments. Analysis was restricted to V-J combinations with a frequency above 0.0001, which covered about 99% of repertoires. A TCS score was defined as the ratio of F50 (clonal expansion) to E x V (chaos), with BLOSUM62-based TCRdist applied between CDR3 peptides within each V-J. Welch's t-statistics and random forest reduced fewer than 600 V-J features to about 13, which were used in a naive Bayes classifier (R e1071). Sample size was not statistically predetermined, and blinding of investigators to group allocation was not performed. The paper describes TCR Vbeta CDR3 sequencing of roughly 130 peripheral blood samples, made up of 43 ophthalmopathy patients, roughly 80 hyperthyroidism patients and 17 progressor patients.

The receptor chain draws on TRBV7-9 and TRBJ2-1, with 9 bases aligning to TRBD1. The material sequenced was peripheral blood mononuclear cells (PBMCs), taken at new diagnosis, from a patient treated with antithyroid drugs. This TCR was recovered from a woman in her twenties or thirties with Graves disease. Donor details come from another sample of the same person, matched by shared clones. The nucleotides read TGTGCCAGCAGCTTAGATGGGACAGGGAGGTCCGGTTTCAATGAGCAGTTCTTC. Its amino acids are CASSLDGTGRSGFNEQFF.